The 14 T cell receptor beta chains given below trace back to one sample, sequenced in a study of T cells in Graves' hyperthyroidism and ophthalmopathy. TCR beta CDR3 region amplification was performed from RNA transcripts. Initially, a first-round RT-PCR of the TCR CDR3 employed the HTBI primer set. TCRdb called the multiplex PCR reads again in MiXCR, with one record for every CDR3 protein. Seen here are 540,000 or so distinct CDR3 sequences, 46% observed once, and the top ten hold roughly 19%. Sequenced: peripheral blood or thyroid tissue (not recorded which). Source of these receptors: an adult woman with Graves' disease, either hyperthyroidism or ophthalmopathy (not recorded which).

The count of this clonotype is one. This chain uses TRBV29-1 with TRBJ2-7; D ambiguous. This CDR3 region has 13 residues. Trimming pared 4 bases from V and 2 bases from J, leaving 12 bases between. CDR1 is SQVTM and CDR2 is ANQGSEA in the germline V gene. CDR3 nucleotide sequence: TGCAGCGTTGGGTCAGCTAACACCTACGAGCAGTACTTC. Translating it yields CSVGSANTYEQYF.

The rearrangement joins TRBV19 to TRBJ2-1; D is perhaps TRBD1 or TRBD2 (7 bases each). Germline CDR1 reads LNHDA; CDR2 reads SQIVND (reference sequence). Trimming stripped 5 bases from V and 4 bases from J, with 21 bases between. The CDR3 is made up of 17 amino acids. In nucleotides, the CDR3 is TGTGCCAGTAGTCCCGACAGGGCTAGCGGCTTTTACAATGAGCAGTTCTTC. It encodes CASSPDRASGFYNEQFF.

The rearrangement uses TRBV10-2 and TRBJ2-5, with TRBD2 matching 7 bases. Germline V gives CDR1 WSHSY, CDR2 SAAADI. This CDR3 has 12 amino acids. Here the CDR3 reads CATRAGTETQYF. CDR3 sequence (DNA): TGCGCGACGCGAGCGGGAACAGAGACCCAGTACTTC.

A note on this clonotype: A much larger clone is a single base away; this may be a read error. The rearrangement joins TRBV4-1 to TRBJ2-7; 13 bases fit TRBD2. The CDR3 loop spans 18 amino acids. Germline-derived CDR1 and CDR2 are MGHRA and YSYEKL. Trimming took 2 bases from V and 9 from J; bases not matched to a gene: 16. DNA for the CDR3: TGCGCCAGCAGCCAATGGACTAGCGGGAGTCCCCCCCTAGGGGTGCAGTACTTC. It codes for CASSQWTSGSPPLGVQYF.

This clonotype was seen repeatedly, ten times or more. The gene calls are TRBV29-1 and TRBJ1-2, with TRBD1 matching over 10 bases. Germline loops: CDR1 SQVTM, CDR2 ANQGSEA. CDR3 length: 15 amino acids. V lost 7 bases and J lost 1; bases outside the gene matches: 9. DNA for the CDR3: TGCAGCGCGCCGGGACAGGGGCCGTATAACTATGGCTACACCTTC. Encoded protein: CSAPGQGPYNYGYTF.

Here the CDR3 DNA reads TGTGCCAGCAGCACATACCTCACCTACGAGCAGTACTTC. As protein: CASSTYLTYEQYF. The chain links TRBV7-8 to TRBJ2-7, with unresolved D. The CDR3 extends over 13 amino acids. CDR1 SGHVS and CDR2 FQNEAQ come from the germline V gene. V lost 5 bases to trimming and J lost 2 bases, with 10 bases between them.

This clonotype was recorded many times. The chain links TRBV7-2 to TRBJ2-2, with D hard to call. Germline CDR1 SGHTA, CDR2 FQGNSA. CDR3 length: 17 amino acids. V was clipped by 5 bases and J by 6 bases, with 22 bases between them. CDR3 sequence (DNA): TGTGCCAGCAGCCTAGGTAGAGGAGTAAGGGCGGCCGGGGAGCTGTTTTTT. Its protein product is CASSLGRGVRAAGELFF.

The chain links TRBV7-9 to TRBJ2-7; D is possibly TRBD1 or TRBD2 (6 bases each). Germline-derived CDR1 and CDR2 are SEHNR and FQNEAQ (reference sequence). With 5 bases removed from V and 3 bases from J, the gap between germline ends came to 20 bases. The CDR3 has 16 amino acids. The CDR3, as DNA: TGTGCCAGCAGCCACGGGGGCGGACCTCCTTACTACGAGCAGTACTTC. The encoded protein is CASSHGGGPPYYEQYF.

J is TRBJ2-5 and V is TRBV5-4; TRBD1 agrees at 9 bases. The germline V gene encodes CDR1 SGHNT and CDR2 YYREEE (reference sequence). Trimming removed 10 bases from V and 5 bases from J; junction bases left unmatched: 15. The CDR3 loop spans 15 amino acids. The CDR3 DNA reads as TGTGCCCCAGACCCTACCACAGGGGGCCGGGAGACCCAGTACTTC. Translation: CAPDPTTGGRETQYF.

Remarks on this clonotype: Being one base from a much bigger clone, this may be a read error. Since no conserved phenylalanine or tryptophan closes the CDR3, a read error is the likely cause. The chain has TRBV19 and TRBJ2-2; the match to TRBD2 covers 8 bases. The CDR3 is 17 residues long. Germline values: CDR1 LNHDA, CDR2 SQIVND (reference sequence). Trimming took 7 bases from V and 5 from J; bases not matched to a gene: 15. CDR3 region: CASTFIAGSKGTGELFS. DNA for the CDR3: TGTGCCAGTACCTTTATAGCGGGGTCGAAGGGAACCGGGGAGCTGTTTTCT.

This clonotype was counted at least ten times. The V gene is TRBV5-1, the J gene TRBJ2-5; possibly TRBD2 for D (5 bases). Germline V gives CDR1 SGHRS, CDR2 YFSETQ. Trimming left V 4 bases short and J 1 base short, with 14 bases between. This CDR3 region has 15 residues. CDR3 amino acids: CASSQTSGFQETQYF. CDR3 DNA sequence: TGCGCCAGCAGCCAGACAAGCGGATTCCAAGAGACCCAGTACTTC.

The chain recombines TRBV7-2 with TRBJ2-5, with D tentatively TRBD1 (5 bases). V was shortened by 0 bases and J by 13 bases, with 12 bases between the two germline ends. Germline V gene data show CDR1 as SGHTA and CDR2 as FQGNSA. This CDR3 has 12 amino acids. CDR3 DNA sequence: TGTGCCAGCAGCTTAGCAGGGGCAGCCATGTACTTC. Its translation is CASSLAGAAMYF. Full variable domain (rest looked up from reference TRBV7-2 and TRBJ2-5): GAGVSQSPSNKVTEKGKDVELRCDPISGHTALYWYRQSLGQGLEFLIYFQGNSAPDKSGLPSDRFSAERTGGSVSTLTIQRTQQEDSAVYLCASSLAGAAMYFGPGTRLLVL.

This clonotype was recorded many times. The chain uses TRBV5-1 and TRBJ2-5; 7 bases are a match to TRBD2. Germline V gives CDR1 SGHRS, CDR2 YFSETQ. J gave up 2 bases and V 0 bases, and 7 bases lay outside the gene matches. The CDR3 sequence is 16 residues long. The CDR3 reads CASSLAGGSRQETQYF. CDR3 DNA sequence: TGCGCCAGCAGCTTGGCTGGCGGGAGTAGGCAAGAGACCCAGTACTTC.

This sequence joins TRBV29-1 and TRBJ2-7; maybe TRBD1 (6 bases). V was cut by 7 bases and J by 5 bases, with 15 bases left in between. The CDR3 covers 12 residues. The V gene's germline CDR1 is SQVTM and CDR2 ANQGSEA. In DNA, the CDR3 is TGCAGCGCCGCCTCGGACAGCGACGAGCAGTACTTC. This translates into CSAASDSDEQYF.